This paragraph reports one TCR beta chain. Its antigen is currently unknown. This entry comes from a study of cytomegalovirus exposure and HLA in healthy donors. Findings of the study overall: A link between a missense DCLRE1C variant and TCR beta V- and J-gene trimming emerged from a later analysis. By HLA locus, TCR association rates varied in a later analysis, with DRB1 showing the most and HLA-C the fewest.

CDR1 and CDR2 from the germline V gene are GTSNPN and SVGIG (reference sequence). Trimming stripped 4 bases from V and 0 bases from J, with 18 bases between. This CDR3 region has 16 residues. Both 60 Vbeta primers and 13 Jbeta primers went into the PCR. In the source study's methods: A follow-up analysis tallied tens of millions of unique TCR beta chains, roughly 11 million shared. Profiled with immunoSEQ multiplex PCR; TCRdb holds only in-frame clones, not every one. That table is the source of V, J and clone size, and D and trimming were worked out from the DNA. The sample holds 300,000 or so clones; about 83% are singletons and the top ten take more than 1.5%.

The sequence was collected from a woman aged 40 to 50 in good health and CMV-seropositive. The chain carries TRBV30 and TRBJ1-1, with D perhaps matching TRBD1 (6 bases). The sequencing sample was made of PBMCs. The CDR3 sequence is CAWKDPMTGLNTEAFF. Here the CDR3 DNA reads TGTGCCTGGAAGGACCCGATGACAGGCCTGAACACTGAAGCTTTCTTT.